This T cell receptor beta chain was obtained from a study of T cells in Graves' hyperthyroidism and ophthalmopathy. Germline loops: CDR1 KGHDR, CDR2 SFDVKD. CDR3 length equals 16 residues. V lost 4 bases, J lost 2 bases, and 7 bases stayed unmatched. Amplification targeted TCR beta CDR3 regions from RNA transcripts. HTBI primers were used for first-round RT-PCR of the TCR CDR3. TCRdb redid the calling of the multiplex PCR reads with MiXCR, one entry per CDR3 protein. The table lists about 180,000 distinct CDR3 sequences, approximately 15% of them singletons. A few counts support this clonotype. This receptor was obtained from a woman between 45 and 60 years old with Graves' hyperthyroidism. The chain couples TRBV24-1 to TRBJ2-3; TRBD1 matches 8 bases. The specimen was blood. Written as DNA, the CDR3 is TGTGCCACCAGTGAGCCTACAGGGGGGATCACAGATACGCAGTATTTT. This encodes CATSEPTGGITDTQYF.